Following are 28 T cell receptor beta chains from one sample sequenced in a study of naive and memory T cell subsets. An equimolar mix of two oligonucleotides served as the beta constant-region primer for TRBC1 and TRBC2. TCRdb re-derived calls from the UMI-ligation and nested PCR reads in MiXCR, one entry per CDR3 protein. This sample carries about 85,000 distinct CDR3 sequences, roughly 14% of them seen once, and the ten largest clones take about 0.9%. The source material was central memory CD4+ T cells from blood. The receptors shown here come from a human donor in good health.

A few counts support this clonotype. J is TRBJ2-3 and V is TRBV12-3 or TRBV12-4, with 14 bases aligning to TRBD2. There are 18 residues in the CDR3. V was pared by 6 bases and J by 5 bases, with 13 bases of the junction left unmatched. CDR3 residues: CASSFDAGTSGSRDTQYF. CDR3 coding DNA: TGTGCCAGCAGCTTTGACGCCGGGACTAGCGGGAGTCGAGATACGCAGTATTTT.

This clonotype has just a few counts. This chain joins TRBV7-2 and TRBJ2-7; 7 positions match TRBD1. The V gene's germline CDR1 is SGHTA and CDR2 FQGNSA. The V and J ends lost 6 bases and 2 bases, in that order; junction bases with no gene match: 4. The CDR3 consists of 13 residues. For the CDR3, the DNA is TGTGCCAGCAGTCCGACAGGGACCTACGAGCAGTACTTC. It translates to CASSPTGTYEQYF.

This clonotype was observed a handful of times. The chain couples TRBV4-3 to TRBJ2-3, with D hard to call. Germline V gene lookup returns CDR1 LGHNA and CDR2 YSLEER. The CDR3 is made up of 17 amino acids. Trimming shortened V by 0 bases and J by 3 bases, and 16 bases separated the two germline ends. CDR3 in DNA: TGCGCCAGCAGCCAAGATGGGAACTCCCTGAGAACAGATACGCAGTATTTT. It is translated as CASSQDGNSLRTDTQYF.

This clonotype was seen more than once but under ten times. The chain couples TRBV4-1 to TRBJ2-7; 10 bases line up with TRBD2. Germline loops: CDR1 MGHRA, CDR2 YSYEKL. J lost 7 bases, V lost 3 bases, and 9 bases had no gene match. The CDR3 length is 15 residues. CDR3 region: CASSQQLAGSGEQYF. The CDR3 DNA reads as TGCGCCAGCAGCCAGCAACTAGCGGGGTCGGGTGAGCAGTACTTC.

This clonotype was counted many times. V and J are TRBV10-3 and TRBJ2-2; 10 bases line up with TRBD2. CDR1 is ENHRY and CDR2 is SYGVKD in the germline V gene. The CDR3 runs to 19 residues. The V segment lost 0 bases and the J segment 2 bases; nucleotides outside the gene matches: 9. CDR3 in DNA: TGTGCCATCAGTGAGTCGATGCTAGCGGGAGTGGGAAACACCGGGGAGCTGTTTTTT. As protein: CAISESMLAGVGNTGELFF.

Many counts were recorded for this clonotype. This chain links TRBV7-8 with TRBJ2-1, with D unresolved. Germline CDR1 and CDR2: SGHVS and FQNEAQ. V shed 5 bases and J shed 2 bases, with 7 bases lying between them. The CDR3 has 13 residues. The CDR3 coding sequence is TGTGCCAGCAGCCCCAACACCTACAATGAGCAGTTCTTC. Its translation: CASSPNTYNEQFF.

In this sample, this clonotype turned up many times. This chain links TRBV5-1 with TRBJ2-7; D remains unclear. Germline assignment: CDR1 SGHRS and CDR2 YFSETQ. V gave up 0 bases and J gave up 2 bases, with 9 bases separating them. The CDR3 length is 14 residues. The CDR3 DNA follows: TGCGCCAGCAGCTTGGGGCCGGATACCTACGAGCAGTACTTC. This encodes CASSLGPDTYEQYF.

The CDR3 DNA reads as TGTGCCAGCAGTTTTGGGGACAGTGAAGCTTTCTTT. Its protein is CASSFGDSEAFF. This chain uses TRBV12-3 or TRBV12-4 with TRBJ1-1, with 7 bases lining up with TRBD1. V shed 3 bases, J shed 7 bases, and the junction held 2 bases outside the gene matches. The CDR3 totals 12 residues.

The chain uses TRBV30 and TRBJ2-2; 7 bases match TRBD2. Germline assignment: CDR1 GTSNPN and CDR2 SVGIG (reference sequence). This CDR3 region has 13 residues. The V gene end was trimmed by 7 bases and the J gene end by 6 bases; junction bases not matched to a gene: 8. The CDR3 coding sequence is TGTGCCTCCGATAGACTAGCAGCCGGGGAGCTGTTTTTT. This gives the protein CASDRLAAGELFF.

This clonotype has a count of ten or more. This rearrangement joins TRBV20-1 to TRBJ2-2; D might be TRBD1 or TRBD2, each matching 5 bases. Germline values: CDR1 DFQATT, CDR2 SNEGSKA (reference sequence). V was trimmed by 6 bases and J by 5 bases, leaving 16 bases between them. The CDR3 runs to 14 residues. CDR3 coding DNA: TGCAGTGCCCCTGACGGGGCTCGAACCGGGGAGCTGTTTTTT. Amino acids: CSAPDGARTGELFF.

The genes are TRBV6-6 and TRBJ2-7, with a tentative D call TRBD2 (5 bases). V was clipped by 6 bases and J by 4 bases, with 13 bases between them. This CDR3 is 13 amino acids long. Germline V gene data show CDR1 as MNHNY and CDR2 as SVGAGI (reference sequence). The CDR3 region is CASSSDYDYEQYF. CDR3 in DNA: TGTGCCAGCAGCTCCGACTACGATTACGAGCAGTACTTC.

The chain uses TRBV2 and TRBJ1-2; 9 bases align to TRBD1. This CDR3 contains 13 residues. V gave up 6 bases and J gave up 3 bases; unmatched junction bases: 2. The germline V gene has CDR1 SNHLY and CDR2 FYNNEI. CDR3 protein: CASSRDRDYGYTF. The CDR3 nucleotides are TGTGCCAGCAGCCGGGACAGGGACTATGGCTACACCTTC.

Only a few counts were recorded for this clonotype. V usage is TRBV6-1 and J usage is TRBJ1-4; the D is unclear. Germline CDR1 and CDR2: MNHNS and SASEGT. The germline V and J ends were trimmed by 1 base and 7 bases, with 10 bases remaining between them. The CDR3 sequence is 14 residues long. In nucleotides, the CDR3 is TGTGCCAGCAGTGAAGGGAGATCGGGTGAAAAACTGTTTTTT. Residues: CASSEGRSGEKLFF.

The table lists this clonotype with many counts. The chain couples TRBV20-1 to TRBJ2-7, with 7 bases aligning to TRBD2. Germline V CDR1 and CDR2: DFQATT, SNEGSKA (reference sequence). Trimming took 0 bases from V and 1 from J; bases not matched to a gene: 3. The CDR3 spans 14 residues. The CDR3 is CSARDRRGSYEQYF. CDR3 sequence (DNA): TGCAGTGCTAGAGATCGGCGGGGGTCCTACGAGCAGTACTTC.

The rearrangement joins TRBV12-3 or TRBV12-4 to TRBJ1-6, with D tentatively TRBD1 (6 bases). The CDR3 is 14 amino acids. Trimming shortened V by 3 bases and J by 15 bases, and 18 bases separated the two germline ends. In DNA, the CDR3 is TGTGCCAGCAGTTTCCCCCGGACAGCCACGGGCCTCCACTTT. It specifies CASSFPRTATGLHF.

With regard to this clonotype: This sequence may be a read error, since a much larger clone differs from it by one base. The chain is built from TRBV29-1 and TRBJ2-3; D may correspond to TRBD1 or TRBD2 (6 bases each). This CDR3 contains 15 residues. From germline, CDR1 is SQVTM and CDR2 ANQGSEA. The V and J ends lost 6 bases and 4 bases respectively, with 20 bases between them. The CDR3 nucleotides are TGCAGCGTGAAAGGAGGGGGTGGTAGCGCAGATACGCAGTATTTT. Its translation: CSVKGGGGSADTQYF.

The CDR3 bases are TGCAGCGTTGAAGATGCGGGAGATACGCAGTATTTT. Amino acid sequence: CSVEDAGDTQYF. The chain combines TRBV29-1 with TRBJ2-3, with a weak D call TRBD2 (5 bases). CDR1 and CDR2 (germline): SQVTM, ANQGSEA. The CDR3 is made up of 12 amino acids. Trimming stripped 0 bases from V and 5 bases from J, with 6 bases between.

This clonotype appeared many times. CDR3 DNA: TGTGCCAGCAGCCGTGCCCTAGGACTCTCCTGGGAGCAGTACTTC. Translated: CASSRALGLSWEQYF. The chain uses TRBV4-2 and TRBJ2-7; D possibly corresponds to TRBD2 (5 bases). The CDR3 loop spans 15 amino acids. Germline V lookup: CDR1 LGHNA, CDR2 YNFKEQ. Trimming took off 4 bases at V and 7 bases at J, with 20 bases between the two ends.

The chain has TRBV7-2 and TRBJ2-1; D perhaps matches TRBD2 (5 bases). Germline-derived CDR1 and CDR2 are SGHTA and FQGNSA. V lost 8 bases to trimming and J lost 4 bases, with 12 bases between them. The CDR3 is 13 amino acids. The CDR3 protein is CASALAVYNEQFF. In DNA, the CDR3 is TGTGCCAGCGCCCTAGCAGTTTACAATGAGCAGTTCTTC.

The J gene is TRBJ1-2, the V gene TRBV10-3, with D unclear. Germline V gives CDR1 ENHRY, CDR2 SYGVKD. The V end lost 0 bases, the J end lost 9 bases, and 8 bases lay between the germline ends. This CDR3 spans 12 amino acids. The CDR3 spells CAISESKGSYTF. The DNA of the CDR3 is TGTGCCATCAGTGAGTCAAAGGGAAGCTACACCTTC.

The chain is built from TRBV7-2 and TRBJ2-3; 7 nucleotides match TRBD2. Germline values: CDR1 SGHTA, CDR2 FQGNSA. Unmatched junction bases numbered 6, after V lost 4 bases and J lost 2 bases. This CDR3 region has 15 residues. The CDR3 DNA is TGTGCCAGCAGCTCAAGGACTAGTGACACAGATACGCAGTATTTT. Its protein product is CASSSRTSDTDTQYF.

This clonotype was counted ten times or more. The chain employs TRBV30 and TRBJ2-7; no reliable D call. Germline V gives CDR1 GTSNPN, CDR2 SVGIG (reference sequence). This CDR3 has 14 residues. The germline V and J ends were trimmed by 0 bases and 2 bases, with 11 bases remaining between them. CDR3 DNA: TGTGCCTGGAGTGTACCCGAGTCCACCTACGAGCAGTACTTC. Translated: CAWSVPESTYEQYF.

This clonotype showed up many times. J is TRBJ2-2 and V is TRBV5-4, with no clear D. V was clipped by 4 bases and J by 5 bases, with 6 bases between them. Looked up from germline, CDR1 is SGHNT and CDR2 is YYREEE (reference sequence). The CDR3 consists of 12 residues. The CDR3 nucleotides read TGTGCCAGCAGCACCCAAACCGGGGAGCTGTTTTTT. Amino acids: CASSTQTGELFF. Drawing the rest from reference TRBV5-4 and TRBJ2-2, the complete variable domain is ETGVTQSPTHLIKTRGQQVTLRCSSQSGHNTVSWYQQALGQGPQFIFQYYREEENGRGNFPPRFSGLQFPNYSSELNVNALELDDSALYLCASSTQTGELFFGEGSRLTVL.

This clonotype was picked up many times. This rearrangement joins TRBV20-1 to TRBJ2-1, with D perhaps given as TRBD1 or TRBD2 (5 bases each). This CDR3 has 15 residues. Germline values: CDR1 DFQATT, CDR2 SNEGSKA (reference sequence). The V end lost 4 bases, the J end lost 2 bases, and 15 bases lay between the germline ends. CDR3 loop: CSATHGLGPYNEQFF. CDR3 DNA: TGCAGTGCTACCCATGGACTGGGGCCCTACAATGAGCAGTTCTTC.

This clonotype was seen a few times. This chain links TRBV27 with TRBJ2-2; no definite D call. Germline-derived CDR1 and CDR2 are MNHEY and SMNVEV (reference sequence). The CDR3 extends over 12 amino acids. Trimming removed 5 bases from V and 4 bases from J, with 5 bases in between. CDR3 amino acids: CASSRVTGELFF. The CDR3 bases are TGTGCCAGCAGTCGAGTCACCGGGGAGCTGTTTTTT.

The chain joins TRBV5-6 to TRBJ2-7, with 7 bases aligning to TRBD1. Trimming at V came to 4 bases and at J to 1 base, leaving 17 bases not matched to a gene. Germline V lookup: CDR1 SGHDT, CDR2 YYEEEE. The CDR3 runs 18 residues. This chain's CDR3 is CASSPKGAHFANSYEQYF. Written as DNA, the CDR3 is TGTGCCAGCAGCCCTAAGGGGGCCCACTTCGCCAATTCCTACGAGCAGTACTTC.

This clonotype was recorded a few times. The chain employs TRBV3-1 and TRBJ2-3; 11 bases line up with TRBD2. The V segment lost 2 bases and the J segment 5 bases; nucleotides outside the gene matches: 6. CDR1 is LGHDT and CDR2 is YNNKEL in the germline V gene (reference sequence). This CDR3 region has 16 residues. CDR3 sequence (DNA): TGTGCCAGCAGCCAACTGGGACTAGCGGAGATAGATACGCAGTATTTT. Translated, it gives CASSQLGLAEIDTQYF.

The chain combines TRBV4-3 with TRBJ2-2; D unresolved. CDR1 LGHNA and CDR2 YSLEER come from the germline V gene. This CDR3 is built from 12 residues. V gave up 1 base and J gave up 7 bases, with 4 bases separating them. The CDR3 here is CASSQGIGELFF. CDR3 nucleotide sequence: TGCGCCAGCAGCCAAGGAATCGGGGAGCTGTTTTTT.